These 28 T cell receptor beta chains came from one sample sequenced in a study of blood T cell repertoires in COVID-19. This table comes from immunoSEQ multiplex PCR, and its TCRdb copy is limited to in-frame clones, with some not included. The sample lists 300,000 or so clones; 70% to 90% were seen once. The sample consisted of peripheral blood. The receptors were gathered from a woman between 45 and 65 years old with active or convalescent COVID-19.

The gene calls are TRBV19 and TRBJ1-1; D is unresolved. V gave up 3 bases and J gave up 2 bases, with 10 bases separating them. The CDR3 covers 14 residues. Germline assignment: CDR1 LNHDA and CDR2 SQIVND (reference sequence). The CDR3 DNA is TGTGCCAGTAGTATCTTCGGGGTCAACACTGAAGCTTTCTTT. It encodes CASSIFGVNTEAFF.

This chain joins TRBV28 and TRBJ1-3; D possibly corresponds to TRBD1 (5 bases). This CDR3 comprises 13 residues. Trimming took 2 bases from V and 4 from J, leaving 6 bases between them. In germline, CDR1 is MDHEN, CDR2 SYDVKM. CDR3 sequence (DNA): TGTGCCAGCAGTTTAGACAGCGGAAACACCATATATTTT. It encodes CASSLDSGNTIYF.

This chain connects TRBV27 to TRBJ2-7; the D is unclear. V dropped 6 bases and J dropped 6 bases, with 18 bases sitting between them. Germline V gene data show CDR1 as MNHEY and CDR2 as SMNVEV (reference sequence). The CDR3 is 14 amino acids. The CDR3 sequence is CASSPPGFTTEQYF. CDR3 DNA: TGTGCCAGCAGCCCCCCCGGGTTCACCACCGAGCAGTACTTC.

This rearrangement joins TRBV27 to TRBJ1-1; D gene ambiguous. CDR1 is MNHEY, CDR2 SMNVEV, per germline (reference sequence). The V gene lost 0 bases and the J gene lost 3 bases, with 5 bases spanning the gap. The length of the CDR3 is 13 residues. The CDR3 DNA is TGTGCCAGCAGTTTATCCACAGACACTGAAGCTTTCTTT. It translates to CASSLSTDTEAFF.

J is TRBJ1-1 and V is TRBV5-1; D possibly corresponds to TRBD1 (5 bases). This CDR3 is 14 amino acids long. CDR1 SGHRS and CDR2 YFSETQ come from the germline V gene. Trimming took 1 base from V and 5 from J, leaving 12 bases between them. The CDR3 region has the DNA TGCGCCAGCAGCTTGAGCGCCCGGGGGACTGAAGCTTTCTTT. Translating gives CASSLSARGTEAFF.

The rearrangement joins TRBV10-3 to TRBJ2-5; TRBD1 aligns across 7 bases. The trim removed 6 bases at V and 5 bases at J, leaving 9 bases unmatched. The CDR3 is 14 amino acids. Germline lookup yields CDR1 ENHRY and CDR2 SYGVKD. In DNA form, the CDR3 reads TGTGCCATCAGCGGGTATGACAGGGCCGAGACCCAGTACTTC. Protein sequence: CAISGYDRAETQYF.

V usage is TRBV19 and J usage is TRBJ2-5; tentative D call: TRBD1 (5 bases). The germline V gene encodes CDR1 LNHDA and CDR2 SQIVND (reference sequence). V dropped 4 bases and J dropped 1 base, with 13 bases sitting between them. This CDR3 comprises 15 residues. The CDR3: CASSTSLGLQETQYF. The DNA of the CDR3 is TGTGCCAGTAGTACCTCCTTGGGGCTCCAAGAGACCCAGTACTTC. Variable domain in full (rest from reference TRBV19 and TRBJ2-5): DGGITQSPKYLFRKEGQNVTLSCEQNLNHDAMYWYRQDPGQGLRLIYYSQIVNDFQKGDIAEGYSVSREKKESFPLTVTSAQKNPTAFYLCASSTSLGLQETQYFGPGTRLLVL.

The CDR3 nucleotides are TGTGCCAGCAGCCAAGCATCGGTTGATTCACCCCTCCACTTT. It yields the protein CASSQASVDSPLHF. The chain has TRBV4-2 and TRBJ1-6; no reliable D call. The germline V gene encodes CDR1 LGHNA and CDR2 YNFKEQ. With 1 base removed from V and 8 bases from J, the gap between germline ends came to 9 bases. This CDR3 spans 14 amino acids.

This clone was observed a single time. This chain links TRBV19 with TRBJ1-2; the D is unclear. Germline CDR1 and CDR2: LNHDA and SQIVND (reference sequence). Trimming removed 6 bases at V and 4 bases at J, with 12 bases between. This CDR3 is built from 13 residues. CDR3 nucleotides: TGTGCCAGTAGGCCCCTTGGCAGCTATGGCTACACCTTC. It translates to CASRPLGSYGYTF. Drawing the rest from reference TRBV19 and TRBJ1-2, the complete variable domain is DGGITQSPKYLFRKEGQNVTLSCEQNLNHDAMYWYRQDPGQGLRLIYYSQIVNDFQKGDIAEGYSVSREKKESFPLTVTSAQKNPTAFYLCASRPLGSYGYTFGSGTRLTVV.

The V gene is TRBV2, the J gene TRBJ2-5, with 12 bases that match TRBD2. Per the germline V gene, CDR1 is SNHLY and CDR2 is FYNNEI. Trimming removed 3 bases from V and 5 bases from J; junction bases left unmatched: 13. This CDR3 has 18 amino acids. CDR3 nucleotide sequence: TGTGCCAGCAGTGAGGGTCCGCTAGCGGGAGGGCCGTGGGAGACCCAGTACTTC. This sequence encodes CASSEGPLAGGPWETQYF.

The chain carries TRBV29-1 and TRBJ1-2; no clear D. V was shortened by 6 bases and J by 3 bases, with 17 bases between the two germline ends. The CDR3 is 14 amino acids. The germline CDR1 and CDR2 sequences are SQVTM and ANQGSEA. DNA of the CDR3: TGCAGCGTAACCTCCGGGGTAGGAGACTATGGCTACACCTTC. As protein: CSVTSGVGDYGYTF. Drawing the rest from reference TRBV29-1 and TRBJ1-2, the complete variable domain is SAVISQKPSRDICQRGTSLTIQCQVDSQVTMMFWYRQQPGQSLTLIATANQGSEATYESGFVIDKFPISRPNLTFSTLTVSNMSPEDSSIYLCSVTSGVGDYGYTFGSGTRLTVV.

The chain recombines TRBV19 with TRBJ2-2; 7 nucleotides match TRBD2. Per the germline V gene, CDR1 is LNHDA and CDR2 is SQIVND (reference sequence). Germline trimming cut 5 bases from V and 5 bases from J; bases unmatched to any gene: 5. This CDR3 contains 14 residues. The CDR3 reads CASSAGVGTGELFF. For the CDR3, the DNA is TGTGCCAGTAGTGCGGGAGTGGGGACCGGGGAGCTGTTTTTT.

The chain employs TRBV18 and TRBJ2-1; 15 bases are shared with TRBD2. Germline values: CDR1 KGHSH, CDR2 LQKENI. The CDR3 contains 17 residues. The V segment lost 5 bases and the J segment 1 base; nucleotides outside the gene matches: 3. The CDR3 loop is CASSGLAGGFSYNEQFF. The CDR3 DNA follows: TGTGCCAGCTCAGGACTAGCGGGAGGGTTTTCCTACAATGAGCAGTTCTTC. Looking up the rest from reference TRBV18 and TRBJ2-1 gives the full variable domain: NAGVMQNPRHLVRRRGQEARLRCSPMKGHSHVYWYRQLPEEGLKFMVYLQKENIIDESGMPKERFSAEFPKEGPSILRIQQVVRGDSAAYFCASSGLAGGFSYNEQFFGPGTRLTVL.

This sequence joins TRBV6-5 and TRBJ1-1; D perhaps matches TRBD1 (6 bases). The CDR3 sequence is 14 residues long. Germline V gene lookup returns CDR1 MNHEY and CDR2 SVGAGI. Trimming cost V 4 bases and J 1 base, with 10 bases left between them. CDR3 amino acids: CASSSIQGNTEAFF. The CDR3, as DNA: TGTGCCAGCAGTTCGATACAGGGGAACACTGAAGCTTTCTTT.

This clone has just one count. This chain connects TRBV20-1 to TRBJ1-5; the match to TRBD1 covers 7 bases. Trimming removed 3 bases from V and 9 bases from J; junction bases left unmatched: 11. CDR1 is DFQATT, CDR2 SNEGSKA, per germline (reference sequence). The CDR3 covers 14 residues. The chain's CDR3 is CSASGQVLAGPQHF. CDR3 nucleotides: TGCAGTGCTAGTGGACAGGTACTAGCGGGGCCCCAGCATTTT.

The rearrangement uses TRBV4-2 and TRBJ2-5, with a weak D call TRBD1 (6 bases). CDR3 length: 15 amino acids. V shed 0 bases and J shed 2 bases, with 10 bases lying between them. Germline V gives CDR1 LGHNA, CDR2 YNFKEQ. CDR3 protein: CASSQDGQSQETQYF. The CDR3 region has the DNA TGTGCCAGCAGCCAAGACGGACAGAGTCAAGAGACCCAGTACTTC.

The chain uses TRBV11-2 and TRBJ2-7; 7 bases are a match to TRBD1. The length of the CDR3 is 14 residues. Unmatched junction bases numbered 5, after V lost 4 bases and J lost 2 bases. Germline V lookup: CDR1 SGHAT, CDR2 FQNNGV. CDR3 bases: TGTGCCAGCAGCTCGGACAGGTTAACCTACGAGCAGTACTTC. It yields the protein CASSSDRLTYEQYF.

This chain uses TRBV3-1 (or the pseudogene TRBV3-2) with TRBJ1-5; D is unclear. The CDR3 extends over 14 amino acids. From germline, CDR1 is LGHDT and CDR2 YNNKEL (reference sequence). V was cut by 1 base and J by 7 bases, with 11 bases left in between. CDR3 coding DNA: TGTGCCAGCAGCCAAGCGATGGGAGGACAGCCCCAGCATTTT. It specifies CASSQAMGGQPQHF.

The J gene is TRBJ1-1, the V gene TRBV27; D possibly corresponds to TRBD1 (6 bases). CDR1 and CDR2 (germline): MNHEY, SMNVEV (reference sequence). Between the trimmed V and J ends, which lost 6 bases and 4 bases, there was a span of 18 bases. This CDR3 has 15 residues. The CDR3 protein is CASRRKPQGLTEAFF. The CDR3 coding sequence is TGTGCCAGCAGACGAAAACCTCAGGGGCTCACTGAAGCTTTCTTT.

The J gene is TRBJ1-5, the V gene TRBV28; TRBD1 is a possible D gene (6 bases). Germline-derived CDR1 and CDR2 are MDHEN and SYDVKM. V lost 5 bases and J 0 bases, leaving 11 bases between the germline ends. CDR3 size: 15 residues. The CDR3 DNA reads TGTGCCAGCAGTAAGGGGGGGTATAGCAATCAGCCCCAGCATTTT. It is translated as CASSKGGYSNQPQHF.

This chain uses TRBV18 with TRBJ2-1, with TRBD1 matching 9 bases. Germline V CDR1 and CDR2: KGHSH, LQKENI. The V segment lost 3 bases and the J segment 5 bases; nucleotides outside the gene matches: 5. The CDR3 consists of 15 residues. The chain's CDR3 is CASSPGQGFNNEQFF. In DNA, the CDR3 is TGTGCCAGCTCACCGGGACAGGGTTTTAACAATGAGCAGTTCTTC.

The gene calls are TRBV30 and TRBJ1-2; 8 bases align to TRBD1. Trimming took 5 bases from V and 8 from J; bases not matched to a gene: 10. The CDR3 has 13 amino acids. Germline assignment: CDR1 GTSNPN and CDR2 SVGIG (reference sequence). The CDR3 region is CAWDNRGNHGYTF. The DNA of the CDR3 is TGTGCCTGGGACAACAGGGGGAATCACGGCTACACCTTC.

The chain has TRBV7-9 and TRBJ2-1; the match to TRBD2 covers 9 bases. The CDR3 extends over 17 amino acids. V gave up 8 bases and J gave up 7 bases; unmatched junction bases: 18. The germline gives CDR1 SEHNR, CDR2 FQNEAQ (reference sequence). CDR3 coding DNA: TGTGCCAGCTGGACTCCCGAGTTGCTAGCGGGGAGGAATGAGCAGTTCTTC. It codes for CASWTPELLAGRNEQFF.

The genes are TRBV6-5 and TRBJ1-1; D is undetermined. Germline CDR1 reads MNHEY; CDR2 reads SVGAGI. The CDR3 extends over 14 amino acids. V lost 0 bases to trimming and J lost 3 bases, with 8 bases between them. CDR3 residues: CASSYSRVDTEAFF. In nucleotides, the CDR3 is TGTGCCAGCAGTTACTCGAGGGTGGACACTGAAGCTTTCTTT.

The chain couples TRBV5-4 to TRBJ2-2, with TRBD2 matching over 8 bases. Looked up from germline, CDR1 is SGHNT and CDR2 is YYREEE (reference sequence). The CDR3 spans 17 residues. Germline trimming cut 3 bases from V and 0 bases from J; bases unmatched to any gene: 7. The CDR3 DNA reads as TGTGCCAGCAGCTCGGGGGGGCGCCGCTCGAACACCGGGGAGCTGTTTTTT. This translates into CASSSGGRRSNTGELFF.

The CDR3 DNA reads as TGTGCCAGTAGTATTGGTGAGGCTCGGAACACCATATATTTT. It encodes CASSIGEARNTIYF. The rearrangement uses TRBV19 and TRBJ1-3; no clear D. In germline, CDR1 is LNHDA, CDR2 SQIVND (reference sequence). Trimming stripped 3 bases from V and 7 bases from J, with 13 bases between. The CDR3 has 14 amino acids.

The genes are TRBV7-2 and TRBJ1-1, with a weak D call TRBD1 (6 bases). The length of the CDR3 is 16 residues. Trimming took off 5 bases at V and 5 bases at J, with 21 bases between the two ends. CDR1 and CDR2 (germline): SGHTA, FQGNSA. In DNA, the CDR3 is TGTGCCAGCAGCCCGCGACAGGTTAGCAGGGGAACTGAAGCTTTCTTT. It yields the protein CASSPRQVSRGTEAFF.

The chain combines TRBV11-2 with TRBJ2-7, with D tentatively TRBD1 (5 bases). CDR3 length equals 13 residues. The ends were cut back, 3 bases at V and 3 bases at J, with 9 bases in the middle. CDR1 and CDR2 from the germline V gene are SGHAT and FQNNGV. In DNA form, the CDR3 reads TGTGCCAGCAGCTTGTCGACAGTCTACGAGCAGTACTTC. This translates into CASSLSTVYEQYF.